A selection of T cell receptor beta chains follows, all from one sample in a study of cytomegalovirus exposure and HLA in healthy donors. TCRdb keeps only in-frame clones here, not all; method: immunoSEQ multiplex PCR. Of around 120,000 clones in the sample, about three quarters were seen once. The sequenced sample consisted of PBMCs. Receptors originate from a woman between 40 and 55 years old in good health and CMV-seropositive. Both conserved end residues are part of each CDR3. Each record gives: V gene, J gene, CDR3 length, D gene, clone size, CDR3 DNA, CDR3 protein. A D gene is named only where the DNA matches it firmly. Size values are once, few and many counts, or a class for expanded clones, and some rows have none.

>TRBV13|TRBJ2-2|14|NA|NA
TGTGCCAGCAGCCGACTAACGAACACCGGGGAGCTGTTTTTT
CASSRLTNTGELFF
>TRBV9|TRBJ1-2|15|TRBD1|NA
TGTGCCAGCAGCGTATCACCCCAGGGGGCGTACGGCTACACCTTC
CASSVSPQGAYGYTF
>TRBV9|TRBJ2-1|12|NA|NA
TGTGCCAGCAGCCGTCCGCGTAATGAGCAGTTCTTC
CASSRPRNEQFF
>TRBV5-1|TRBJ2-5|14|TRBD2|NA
TGCGCCAGCAGCTTGCTAGCGGTCCAAGAGACCCAGTACTTC
CASSLLAVQETQYF
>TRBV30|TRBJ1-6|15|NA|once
TGTGCCTGGAGCCCTTGGCAGATACATAATTCACCCCTCCACTTT
CAWSPWQIHNSPLHF
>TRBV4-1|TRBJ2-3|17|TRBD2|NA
TGCGCCAGCAGCCAAGAGTACGGGGGGGAAAGCACAGATACGCAGTATTTT
CASSQEYGGESTDTQYF
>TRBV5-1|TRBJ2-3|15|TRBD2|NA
TGCGCCAGCAGCCCTCTTAGCGGGAGCACAGATACGCAGTATTTT
CASSPLSGSTDTQYF
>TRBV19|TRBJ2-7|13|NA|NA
TGTGCCAGTAGTATGTCGTCTACCCTCGAGCAGTACTTC
CASSMSSTLEQYF
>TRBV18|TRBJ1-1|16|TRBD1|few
TGTGCCAGCTCACCCATGGGACAGGGAAGAAACACTGAAGCTTTCTTT
CASSPMGQGRNTEAFF
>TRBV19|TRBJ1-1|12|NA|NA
TGTGCCAGTAGTATAGGAGAATCTGAAGCTTTCTTT
CASSIGESEAFF
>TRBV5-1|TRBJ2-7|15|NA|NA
TGCGCCAGCTCGGGAACCGGGACACTGACCTACGAGCAGTACTTC
CASSGTGTLTYEQYF
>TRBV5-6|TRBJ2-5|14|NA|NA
TGTGCCAGCAGCTTATCGGGACTGTCGGAGACCCAGTACTTC
CASSLSGLSETQYF
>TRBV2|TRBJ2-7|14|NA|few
TGTGCCAGCTCGAATCCGGCAGGCTCCTACGAGCAGTACTTC
CASSNPAGSYEQYF
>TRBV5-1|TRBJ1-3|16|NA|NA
TGCGCCAGCAGCTTTGCCCCCGGGGACTCTGGAAACACCATATATTTT
CASSFAPGDSGNTIYF
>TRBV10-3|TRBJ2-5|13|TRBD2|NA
TGTGCCACGCACCCGGGGGGGCAAGAGACCCAGTACTTC
CATHPGGQETQYF
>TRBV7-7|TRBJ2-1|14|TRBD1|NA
TGTGCTAGCAGCGAACAGGGGGCCTACAATGAGCAGTTCTTC
CASSEQGAYNEQFF
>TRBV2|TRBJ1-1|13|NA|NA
TGTGCCAGCTTACTTGGGGAGGGGACTGAAGCTTTCTTT
CASLLGEGTEAFF
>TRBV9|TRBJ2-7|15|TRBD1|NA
TGTGCCAGCAGCGTTCGGGACAGGGGGGCCTACGAGCAGTACTTC
CASSVRDRGAYEQYF
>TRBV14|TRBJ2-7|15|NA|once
TGTGCCAGCAGCACACGTGGCGGAGCAACCTACGAGCAGTACTTC
CASSTRGGATYEQYF
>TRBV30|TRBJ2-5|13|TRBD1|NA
TGTGCCTGGGATACCCGGGACAGGGGGACCCAGTACTTC
CAWDTRDRGTQYF
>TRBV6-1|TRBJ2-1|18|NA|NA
TGTGCCAGCAGTGAACGGCCTTCCGGGGGTCACACTACCGATGAGCAGTTCTTC
CASSERPSGGHTTDEQFF
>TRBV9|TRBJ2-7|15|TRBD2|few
TGTGCCAGCAGCGTAGGACTAGCGGGGTCCTACGAGCAGTACTTC
CASSVGLAGSYEQYF
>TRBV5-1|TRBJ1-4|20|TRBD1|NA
TGCGCCAGCAGCTTGGGATTCCTTGGGACAGGGGAGGGTGGTTGGGAAAAACTGTTTTTT
CASSLGFLGTGEGGWEKLFF
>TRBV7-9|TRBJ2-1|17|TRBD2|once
TGTTCCAGCAGCTTAGCGGGGGGAGACAGCTCCTACAATGAGCAGTTCTTC
CSSSLAGGDSSYNEQFF
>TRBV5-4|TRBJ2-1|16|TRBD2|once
TGTGCCAGCAGCTTGGGCGGACTAGCGGGTTACAATGAGCAGTTCTTC
CASSLGGLAGYNEQFF
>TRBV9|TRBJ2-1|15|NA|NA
TGTGCCAGCAGCGTAGAGCAGGGGAATCTCAATGAGCAGTTCTTC
CASSVEQGNLNEQFF
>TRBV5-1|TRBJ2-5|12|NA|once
TGCGCCAGCAGCCCTAACCAAGAGACCCAGTACTTC
CASSPNQETQYF
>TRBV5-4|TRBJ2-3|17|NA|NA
TGTGCCAGCAGGCGTCTGTTAGCGGACCCTAGCACAGATACGCAGTATTTT
CASRRLLADPSTDTQYF
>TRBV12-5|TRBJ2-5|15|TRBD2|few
TGTGCTAGTGGTTTGGGCGGGGGGGCCCAAGAGACCCAGTACTTC
CASGLGGGAQETQYF
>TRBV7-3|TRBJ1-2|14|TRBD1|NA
TGTGCCAGCAGCTTAACCGGGACAGGGGATGGCTACACCTTC
CASSLTGTGDGYTF
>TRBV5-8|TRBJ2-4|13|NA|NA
TGTGCCAGCAGCTTGGACAGCAAAAACATTCAGTACTTC
CASSLDSKNIQYF
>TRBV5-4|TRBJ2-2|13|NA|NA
TGTGCCAGCAGCTTTACTGACACCGGGGAGCTGTTTTTT
CASSFTDTGELFF
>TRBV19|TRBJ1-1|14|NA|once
TGTGCCAGTAGTGTAGAGGGGGGGGACACTGAAGCTTTCTTT
CASSVEGGDTEAFF
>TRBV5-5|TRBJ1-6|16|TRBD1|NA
TGTGCCAGCAGCTCAATCGAACAGGGGAATAATTCACCCCTCCACTTT
CASSSIEQGNNSPLHF
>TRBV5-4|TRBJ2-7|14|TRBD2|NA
TGTGCCAGCAGCTCCCCTAGCGGGACCTACGAGCAGTACTTC
CASSSPSGTYEQYF
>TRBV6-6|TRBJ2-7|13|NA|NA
TGTGCCAGCAGTTACCCCAAATCCTACGAGCAGTACTTC
CASSYPKSYEQYF
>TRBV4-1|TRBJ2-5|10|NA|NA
TGCGCCAGCCGACGTGGGGAGCAGTACTTC
CASRRGEQYF
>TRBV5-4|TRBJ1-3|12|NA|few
TGTGCCAGCTCTGAGGTCGGAAACACCATATATTTT
CASSEVGNTIYF
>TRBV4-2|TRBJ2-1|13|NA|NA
TGTGCCAGCAGCCACCACAGGGACAATGAGCAGTTCTTC
CASSHHRDNEQFF
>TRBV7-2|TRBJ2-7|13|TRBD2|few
TGTGCCAGCGGACTAGCGGGAAAGTACGAGCAGTACTTC
CASGLAGKYEQYF
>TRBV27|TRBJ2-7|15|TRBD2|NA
TGTGCCAGCAGTGTACTAGCGGGTCAGCGGTACGAGCAGTACTTC
CASSVLAGQRYEQYF
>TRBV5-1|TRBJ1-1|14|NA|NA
TGCGCCAGCAGCTTGAGGGGGGGGAACACTGAAGCTTTCTTT
CASSLRGGNTEAFF
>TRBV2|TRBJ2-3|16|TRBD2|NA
TGTGCCAGCAGTGATTCGGCTAGCGGGAGAGTAGATACGCAGTATTTT
CASSDSASGRVDTQYF
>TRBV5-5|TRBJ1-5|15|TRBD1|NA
TGTGCCAGCAGCTGGGGACAGGGCAATAATCAGCCCCAGCATTTT
CASSWGQGNNQPQHF
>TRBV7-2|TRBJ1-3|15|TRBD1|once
TGTGCCAGCAGCCCCAGGGGGCCCTCTGGAAACACCATATATTTT
CASSPRGPSGNTIYF
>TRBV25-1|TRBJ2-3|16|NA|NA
TGTGCCAGCAGTGAATTCCAGGGCTCAAGTACAGATACGCAGTATTTT
CASSEFQGSSTDTQYF
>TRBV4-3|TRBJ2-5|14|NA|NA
TGCGCCAGCAGCCAAGGGGTGGTAGCCGAGACCCAGTACTTC
CASSQGVVAETQYF
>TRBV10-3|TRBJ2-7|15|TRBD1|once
TGTGCCATCAGTGAGTTTCCCGGGACAGACTCGCGGCAGTACTTC
CAISEFPGTDSRQYF
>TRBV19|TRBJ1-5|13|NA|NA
TGTGCCAGTATTACCCCCGGGGGTCAGCCCCAGCATTTT
CASITPGGQPQHF
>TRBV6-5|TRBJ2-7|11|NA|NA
TGTGCCAGCAGTGGCCCCTACGAGCAGTACTTC
CASSGPYEQYF
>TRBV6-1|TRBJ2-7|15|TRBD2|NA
TGTGCCAGCAGTTTAGCGGGGGGGAACTCCTACGAGCAGTACTTC
CASSLAGGNSYEQYF
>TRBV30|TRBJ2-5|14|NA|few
TGTGCCTGGAGTGTCGGGGGAGTTGGGGAGACCCAGTACTTC
CAWSVGGVGETQYF
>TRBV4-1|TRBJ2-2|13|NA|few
TGCGCCAGCAGCCAACCCATAGCCCGGGAGCTGTTTTTT
CASSQPIARELFF
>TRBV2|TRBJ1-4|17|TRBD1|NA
TGTGCCAGCAGTGGTGGGACAGGGACTTACTGGAATGAAAAACTGTTTTTT
CASSGGTGTYWNEKLFF
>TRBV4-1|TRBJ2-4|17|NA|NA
TGCGCCAGCAGCCATGTCGGGGGGCGCGGCGCCAAAAACATTCAGTACTTC
CASSHVGGRGAKNIQYF
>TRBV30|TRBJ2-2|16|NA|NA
TGTGCCTGGAGTGTAAGAGGGCCAACGAACACCGGGGAGCTGTTTTTT
CAWSVRGPTNTGELFF
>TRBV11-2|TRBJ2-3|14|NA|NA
TGTGCCAGCAGTTCCGGGACTGCCACAGATACGCAGTATTTT
CASSSGTATDTQYF